This T cell receptor beta chain was captured in a study of CD8 T cells in ankylosing spondylitis. One entry per CDR3 protein, called by TCRdb with MiXCR from the 5' RACE reads. The data hold more than 650,000 distinct CDR3 sequences, with about 11% observed a single time. General study results and limits: Seemingly characteristic of ankylosing spondylitis blood was a TCR beta motif consisting of fewer than 10 highly homologous variants. The study looked at matched synovial fluid samples from ankylosing spondylitis patients. Disease-linked clones were reported to be significantly enriched there. The disease-linked clones had a CD8+ phenotype and low blood frequencies.

In the case of this clonotype: Antigen: not known.

The sequence came from a male donor with ankylosing spondylitis. The sequenced sample was blood, either unsorted or a sorted T cell fraction (not recorded which).

This CDR3 is CASSQAPRGENTEAFF. The CDR3 DNA is TGTGCCAGCAGCCAAGCTCCCAGGGGGGAGAACACTGAAGCTTTCTTT. The V gene is TRBV4-2, the J gene TRBJ1-1; 7 positions agree with TRBD1. The CDR3 loop spans 16 amino acids. V lost 1 base to trimming and J lost 1 base; unmatched junction nucleotides: 6. Germline V CDR1 and CDR2: LGHNA, YNFKEQ.